This entry lists 19 T cell receptor beta chains sequenced from one sample in a study of patients and donors after allogeneic stem cell transplantation. Using its own MiXCR run on the RT-PCR reads, TCRdb lists one record per CDR3 protein. The top ten clones hold around 6% of a sample with about 960,000 distinct CDR3 sequences, more than 15% of them seen once. The sequencing input was blood, either unsorted or a sorted T cell fraction (not recorded which). These TCRs come from a human donor who was either an allogeneic HSCT recipient or a stem cell or donor lymphocyte infusion donor (not recorded which). It is not recorded whose cells these are; they may come from a transplant donor.

At least ten counts were recorded for this clonotype. The chain employs TRBV7-2 and TRBJ1-1, with 7 nucleotides matching TRBD1. The length of the CDR3 is 15 residues. Germline assignment: CDR1 SGHTA and CDR2 FQGNSA. The J segment lost 4 bases and the V segment lost 1 base, leaving 6 bases of the junction unmatched. CDR3 region: CASSLDYRGGTEAFF. The CDR3, as DNA: TGTGCCAGCAGCTTAGATTACAGGGGAGGCACTGAAGCTTTCTTT.

The rearrangement uses TRBV5-1 and TRBJ1-4; perhaps TRBD1 as D (6 bases). The CDR3 is 14 amino acids. Trimming left V 6 bases short and J 7 bases short, with 16 bases between. Per germline, CDR1 SGHRS and CDR2 YFSETQ. The CDR3 DNA follows: TGCGCCAGCACCCAGGGGCAGGGCGGTGAAAAACTGTTTTTT. Protein product: CASTQGQGGEKLFF.

Turning to this clonotype: Germline is not matched at one junction end, which may reflect a read error. The rearrangement links TRBV12-3 or TRBV12-4 to TRBJ1-2; a weak D match, TRBD1 (5 bases). The CDR3 has 16 residues. The CDR3 DNA sequence: TGTGCCAGCAGTTTAATTAAAGGACATCTTAACCATGGCTACACCTTC. It is translated as CASSLIKGHLNHGYTF.

The gene calls are TRBV4-1 and TRBJ2-1; TRBD1 matches 9 bases. After removal of 1 base from V and 5 bases from J, the junction contained 21 bases not matched to a gene. The CDR3 covers 21 residues. Germline values: CDR1 MGHRA, CDR2 YSYEKL. This CDR3 is CASSQGDWVGQGFKGNNEQFF. The CDR3 DNA is TGCGCCAGCAGCCAAGGGGATTGGGTGGGACAGGGATTTAAAGGGAACAATGAGCAGTTCTTC.

This clonotype was counted a few times. The chain has TRBV12-3 or TRBV12-4 and TRBJ2-1, with 10 positions matching TRBD2. J lost 3 bases, V lost 1 base, and 6 bases had no gene match. CDR3 size: 17 residues. The CDR3 nucleotides are TGTGCCAGCAGTTTAGTTAGCGGGGGGAACCTCTACAATGAGCAGTTCTTC. Translating gives CASSLVSGGNLYNEQFF.

The chain couples TRBV30 to TRBJ2-3; 7 bases map to TRBD1. Germline V gene sequence: CDR1 GTSNPN, CDR2 SVGIG (reference sequence). Germline trimming cut 4 bases from V and 3 bases from J; bases unmatched to any gene: 4. The CDR3 covers 13 residues. The CDR3 DNA reads as TGTGCCTGGAAGGGGGCGAAGACAGATACGCAGTATTTT. As protein: CAWKGAKTDTQYF.

In its sample, this clonotype was seen many times. The rearrangement uses TRBV12-3 or TRBV12-4 and TRBJ1-2; D remains unclear. The CDR3 spans 13 residues. Between the trimmed V and J ends, which lost 6 bases and 6 bases, there was a span of 14 bases. In nucleotides, the CDR3 is TGTGCCAGCAGACCTATTGGACCGAATGGCTACACCTTC. Translating it yields CASRPIGPNGYTF.

This clonotype was seen a handful of times. The chain carries TRBV10-3 and TRBJ2-5; 8 nucleotides agree with TRBD1. CDR1 is ENHRY, CDR2 SYGVKD, per germline. Losses at the gene ends were 5 bases for V and 5 bases for J; bases not matched to a gene: 4. The CDR3 extends over 13 amino acids. In DNA form, the CDR3 reads TGTGCCATCAGTCAGGGGGCTGGGGAGACCCAGTACTTC. It specifies CAISQGAGETQYF.

J is TRBJ2-1 and V is TRBV7-9, with TRBD1 matching over 9 bases. J lost 7 bases, V lost 5 bases, and 12 bases had no gene match. This CDR3 contains 16 residues. In germline, CDR1 is SEHNR, CDR2 FQNEAQ (reference sequence). The CDR3 nucleotides read TGTGCCAGCAGCCGACCCGGGGGACAGGGTTTGAATGAGCAGTTCTTC. This encodes CASSRPGGQGLNEQFF.

The V gene is TRBV20-1, the J gene TRBJ2-3, with TRBD2 matching over 12 bases. The junction had 5 bases not matched to a gene; V was cut back by 1 base and J by 9 bases. Germline CDR1 is DFQATT and CDR2 is SNEGSKA (reference sequence). The CDR3 runs 14 residues. In nucleotides, the CDR3 is TGCAGTGCTAGAGGACTAGCGGGGGAGGCCACGCAGTATTTT. Its protein product is CSARGLAGEATQYF.

J is TRBJ2-1 and V is TRBV12-3 or TRBV12-4; D ambiguous. V was cut by 7 bases and J by 8 bases, with 6 bases left in between. The CDR3 spans 10 residues. This CDR3 reads CASIRDEQFF. The CDR3 DNA reads as TGTGCCAGCATCCGCGATGAGCAGTTCTTC.

This clonotype was seen a handful of times. V is TRBV18 and J is TRBJ2-3; 7 nucleotides match TRBD2. The germline V gene has CDR1 KGHSH and CDR2 LQKENI. The CDR3 contains 15 residues. The V gene end was trimmed by 3 bases and the J gene end by 0 bases; junction bases not matched to a gene: 3. CDR3 DNA: TGTGCCAGCTCACCTGCGCGGGGGAGCACAGATACGCAGTATTTT. Translation gives CASSPARGSTDTQYF.

This clonotype was seen ten or more times. The CDR3 sequence is CASSRTSIGEAFF. Here the CDR3 DNA reads TGCGCCAGCAGCCGTACATCTATTGGTGAAGCTTTCTTT. The V and J genes are TRBV4-3 and TRBJ1-1; D not resolved. Germline values: CDR1 LGHNA, CDR2 YSLEER. The CDR3 runs to 13 residues. Trimming took off 4 bases at V and 7 bases at J, with 13 bases between the two ends.

In its sample, this clonotype was seen many times. V gene TRBV4-2 combines with J gene TRBJ2-1; possibly TRBD2 for D (5 bases). The CDR3 covers 14 residues. The germline V and J ends were trimmed by 1 base and 7 bases, with 11 bases remaining between them. The germline V gene encodes CDR1 LGHNA and CDR2 YNFKEQ. CDR3 nucleotide sequence: TGTGCCAGCAGCCAAGGGATAGCGTGGAATGAGCAGTTCTTC. Residues: CASSQGIAWNEQFF.

This clonotype was detected a few times. The chain is built from TRBV25-1 and TRBJ1-1, with 10 bases that match TRBD1. The CDR3 spans 17 residues. Germline trimming cut 2 bases from V and 11 bases from J; bases unmatched to any gene: 17. The germline CDR1 and CDR2 sequences are MGHDK and SYGVNS. The DNA of the CDR3 is TGTGCCAGCAGTGAACTGGTAATTGGACAGGGGGGTTTTGGCGCTTTCTTT. This translates into CASSELVIGQGGFGAFF.

This rearrangement joins TRBV2 to TRBJ2-7; possibly TRBD1 for D (5 bases). Deletions cut 4 bases from V and 3 bases from J, with 16 bases between. Germline loops: CDR1 SNHLY, CDR2 FYNNEI. The CDR3 has 15 amino acids. The CDR3 loop reads CASSASRGHYYEQYF. The CDR3 nucleotides are TGTGCCAGCAGTGCCTCTAGGGGCCATTACTACGAGCAGTACTTC.

This clonotype was observed a handful of times. The chain links TRBV12-3 or TRBV12-4 to TRBJ1-2; D gene unclear. The CDR3 is 13 residues long. Trimming took off 6 bases at V and 4 bases at J, with 12 bases between the two ends. The CDR3 coding sequence is TGTGCCAGCAGCCCCAACGGTTCCTATGGCTACACCTTC. Translating it yields CASSPNGSYGYTF.

This clonotype was detected only a few times. The gene calls are TRBV12-3 or TRBV12-4 and TRBJ2-7; tentatively, D is TRBD1 or TRBD2 (5 bases each). This CDR3 has 16 residues. The V end lost 2 bases, the J end lost 3 bases, and 17 bases lay between the germline ends. In nucleotides, the CDR3 is TGTGCCAGCAGTTTAAGGGCCCCCGGGGCAAACTACGAGCAGTACTTC. It specifies CASSLRAPGANYEQYF.

The J gene is TRBJ1-2, the V gene TRBV15; D gene unclear. There are 16 residues in the CDR3. Trimming removed 0 bases from V and 4 bases from J, with 15 bases in between. In germline, CDR1 is LNHNV, CDR2 YYDKDF (reference sequence). The CDR3 reads CATSRDLRRTGYGYTF. The CDR3 region has the DNA TGTGCCACCAGCAGAGATTTGCGGCGGACCGGCTATGGCTACACCTTC. The entire variable domain, with the rest obtained from reference TRBV15 and TRBJ1-2, is as follows: DAMVIQNPRYQVTQFGKPVTLSCSQTLNHNVMYWYQQKSSQAPKLLFHYYDKDFNNEADTPDNFQSRRPNTSFCFLDIRSPGLGDTAMYLCATSRDLRRTGYGYTFGSGTRLTVV.